This T cell receptor beta chain is drawn from a study of blood T cell repertoires in COVID-19. The overall study: There were acute and convalescent COVID-19 samples, and they came from the United States, Italy and Spain. The cDNA or gDNA used as material had been derived from T cells, B-cell-depleted T cells, or PBMCs.

The CDR3 sequence is 20 residues long. Germline-derived CDR1 and CDR2 are SGHRS and YFSETQ. The V gene lost 4 bases and the J gene lost 2 bases, with 25 bases spanning the gap. Authors' data handling: For nucleated cells, counts were estimated from reference gene primer amplification. Method: immunoSEQ multiplex PCR; TCRdb's copy keeps in-frame clones and lacks some. V and J calls and clone size are copied from that table; D and trimming were computed from the DNA. The table records around 140,000 clones, less than 80% of them present only once. This TCR was recovered from a woman aged 80 or over with active or convalescent COVID-19. Input material: peripheral blood. J is TRBJ2-6 and V is TRBV5-1; D may be TRBD1 (6 bases). CDR3 region: CASSHKMGAGSLTGANVLTF. The DNA for the CDR3 is TGCGCCAGCAGCCATAAAATGGGGGCAGGGAGCCTCACTGGGGCCAACGTCCTGACTTTC. The complete variable domain, with remaining parts taken from reference TRBV5-1 and TRBJ2-6, reads KAGVTQTPRYLIKTRGQQVTLSCSPISGHRSVSWYQQTPGQGLQFLFEYFSETQRNKGNFPGRFSGRQFSNSRSEMNVSTLELGDSALYLCASSHKMGAGSLTGANVLTFGAGSRLTVL.